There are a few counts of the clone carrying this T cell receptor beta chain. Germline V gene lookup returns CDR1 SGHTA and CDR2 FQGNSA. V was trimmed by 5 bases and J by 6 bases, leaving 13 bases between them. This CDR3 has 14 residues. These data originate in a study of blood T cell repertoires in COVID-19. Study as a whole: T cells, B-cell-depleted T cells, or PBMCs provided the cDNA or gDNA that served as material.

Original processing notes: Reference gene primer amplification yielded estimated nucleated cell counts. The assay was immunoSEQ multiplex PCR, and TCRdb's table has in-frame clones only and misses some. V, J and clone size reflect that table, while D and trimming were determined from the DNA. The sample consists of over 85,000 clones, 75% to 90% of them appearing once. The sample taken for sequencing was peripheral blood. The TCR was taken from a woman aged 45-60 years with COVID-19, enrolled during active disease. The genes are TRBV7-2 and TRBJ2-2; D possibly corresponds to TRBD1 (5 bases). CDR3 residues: CASSETYRPGELFF. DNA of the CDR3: TGTGCCAGCAGCGAAACTTACAGGCCCGGGGAGCTGTTTTTT.